The 13 T cell receptor beta chains given below trace back to one sample, sequenced in a study of blood T cell repertoires in COVID-19. Method: immunoSEQ multiplex PCR; TCRdb's copy keeps in-frame clones and lacks some. The repertoire holds 200,000 to 300,000 clones, with 70% to 90% as singletons. Sequencing input: peripheral blood. These TCRs come from a man aged 45-60 years with acute or convalescent COVID-19.

The chain recombines TRBV6-6 with TRBJ1-5; D gene ambiguous. The ends were cut back, 0 bases at V and 0 bases at J, with 9 bases in the middle. CDR1 and CDR2 from the germline V gene are MNHNY and SVGAGI (reference sequence). The CDR3 totals 16 residues. The CDR3 sequence is CASSYSIVGSNQPQHF. CDR3 DNA sequence: TGTGCCAGCAGTTACTCGATAGTCGGTAGCAATCAGCCCCAGCATTTT.

In its sample, this clone was seen once. V and J are TRBV13 and TRBJ1-1; the D gene is possibly TRBD1 (5 bases). CDR1 and CDR2 from the germline V gene are PRHDT and FYEKMQ (reference sequence). Trimming shortened V by 10 bases and J by 0 bases, and 15 bases separated the two germline ends. This CDR3 region has 14 residues. The CDR3 nucleotides are TGTGCCACCGGGAGAAGGGGTATGAACACTGAAGCTTTCTTT. The encoded protein is CATGRRGMNTEAFF.

The chain employs TRBV29-1 and TRBJ2-2, with D perhaps TRBD2 (7 bases). The CDR3 is 16 residues long. Trimming left V 2 bases short and J 7 bases short, with 20 bases between. Per germline, CDR1 SQVTM and CDR2 ANQGSEA. The CDR3 DNA follows: TGCAGCGTTGAACCCCCGGGGGGCTCGGAAATCGGGGAGCTGTTTTTT. It encodes CSVEPPGGSEIGELFF.

The gene calls are TRBV30 and TRBJ1-5; maybe TRBD1 (5 bases). Germline V gene sequence: CDR1 GTSNPN, CDR2 SVGIG (reference sequence). The germline V and J ends were trimmed by 3 bases and 4 bases, with 19 bases remaining between them. The CDR3 is 16 amino acids. CDR3 region: CAWSLGYSTVNQPQHF. CDR3 DNA sequence: TGTGCCTGGAGCCTCGGGTATTCGACAGTTAATCAGCCCCAGCATTTT.

This clone was seen a few times. The rearrangement links TRBV18 to TRBJ2-5; 7 nucleotides align to TRBD1. Germline V gene lookup returns CDR1 KGHSH and CDR2 LQKENI. Trimming cost V 1 base and J 5 bases; bases outside gene matches: 4. This CDR3 is 14 amino acids long. The CDR3: CASSPRTGGETQYF. In nucleotides, the CDR3 is TGTGCCAGCTCACCACGGACAGGCGGGGAGACCCAGTACTTC. The variable domain in full, with the rest retrieved from reference TRBV18 and TRBJ2-5, is NAGVMQNPRHLVRRRGQEARLRCSPMKGHSHVYWYRQLPEEGLKFMVYLQKENIIDESGMPKERFSAEFPKEGPSILRIQQVVRGDSAAYFCASSPRTGGETQYFGPGTRLLVL.

V and J are TRBV18 and TRBJ1-3; TRBD1 matches at 7 bases. The CDR3 runs to 16 residues. V lost 0 bases, J lost 4 bases, and 6 bases stayed unmatched. Germline assignment: CDR1 KGHSH and CDR2 LQKENI. CDR3 amino acids: CASSPPGRGRGNTIYF. In DNA, the CDR3 is TGTGCCAGCTCACCACCGGGAAGGGGGCGAGGAAACACCATATATTTT.

The chain links TRBV6-5 to TRBJ2-7, with 7 bases lining up with TRBD1. V lost 6 bases to trimming and J lost 5 bases; unmatched junction nucleotides: 7. The CDR3 contains 13 residues. CDR1 is MNHEY, CDR2 SVGAGI, per germline. In nucleotides, the CDR3 is TGTGCCAGCAGAAAGACAGGGTTCGACGAGCAGTACTTC. Its protein product is CASRKTGFDEQYF.

This clone was observed a few times. The chain recombines TRBV4-1 with TRBJ2-3, with 8 positions matching TRBD2. The CDR3 length is 16 residues. J lost 3 bases, V lost 7 bases, and 12 bases had no gene match. Looked up from germline, CDR1 is MGHRA and CDR2 is YSYEKL. The CDR3 loop is CASKRASGGATDTQYF. The DNA of the CDR3 is TGCGCCAGCAAAAGGGCTTCCGGGGGGGCGACAGATACGCAGTATTTT.

The chain couples TRBV7-9 to TRBJ1-6; 9 nucleotides match TRBD1. The CDR3 is 18 residues long. Trimming took 5 bases from V and 6 from J; bases not matched to a gene: 14. Germline CDR1 and CDR2: SEHNR and FQNEAQ (reference sequence). The CDR3, as DNA: TGTGCCAGCAGCCCCGGGACAGGGATCCTAAGCGCTAATTCACCCCTCCACTTT. Its protein is CASSPGTGILSANSPLHF.

The chain carries TRBV5-1 and TRBJ1-4, with a possible D match to TRBD1 (5 bases). CDR3 length: 15 amino acids. The germline V gene has CDR1 SGHRS and CDR2 YFSETQ. Trimming took 4 bases from V and 0 from J, leaving 10 bases between them. CDR3 sequence reads: CASSRGGATNEKLFF. The CDR3 DNA reads as TGCGCCAGCAGCAGGGGCGGCGCAACTAATGAAAAACTGTTTTTT.

The chain uses TRBV6-2 or TRBV6-3 and TRBJ1-1, with no clear D. Deletions cut 5 bases from V and 0 bases from J, with 13 bases between. The CDR3 has 15 amino acids. Germline V lookup: CDR1 MNHEY, CDR2 SVGEGT. This CDR3 is CASSVTGSMNTEAFF. The CDR3 DNA sequence: TGTGCCAGCAGTGTTACGGGATCCATGAACACTGAAGCTTTCTTT.

The table lists this clone with a few counts. The genes are TRBV5-1 and TRBJ2-7, with 7 nucleotides matching TRBD2. Germline lookup yields CDR1 SGHRS and CDR2 YFSETQ. J was trimmed by 6 bases and V by 2 bases; bases with no gene match: 14. This CDR3 is built from 16 residues. The CDR3: CASSFDLAADPREQYF. As DNA, the CDR3 is TGCGCCAGCAGCTTTGACCTAGCGGCAGACCCTCGCGAGCAGTACTTC.

CDR3 protein: CASSQEEGYTSTDTQYF. DNA of the CDR3: TGCGCCAGCAGCCAAGAAGAGGGCTACACTAGCACAGATACGCAGTATTTT. The chain carries TRBV4-1 and TRBJ2-3; a weak D match, TRBD2 (5 bases). The V gene lost 0 bases and the J gene lost 0 bases, with 13 bases spanning the gap. CDR3 length: 17 residues. Germline CDR1 and CDR2: MGHRA and YSYEKL.